This TCR beta chain derives from a study of TIL therapy for anti-PD-1-resistant metastatic lung cancer. Time point denoted: pre-treatment sample, taken before nivolumab and TIL therapy. Germline lookup yields CDR1 SGDLS and CDR2 YYNGEE. The CDR3 is 15 amino acids. Trimming removed 3 bases from V and 5 bases from J; junction bases left unmatched: 8. The immunoSEQ assay was v3. Measured with immunoSEQ multiplex PCR; TCRdb has only the in-frame clones, and not every one. The sample lists more than 9,500 clones, approximately 80% seen once, with over 9.5% in the top ten. Here the sequenced sample was blood, taken at baseline. The J gene is TRBJ2-5, the V gene TRBV9; TRBD1 matches 9 bases. This sequence was found in a person between 25 and 79 years old with non-small cell lung cancer. CDR3: CASSERQGGWETQYF. In DNA form, the CDR3 reads TGTGCCAGCAGCGAGCGACAGGGGGGATGGGAGACCCAGTACTTC.